A selection of T cell receptor beta chains follows, all from one sample in a study of T cells in Graves' hyperthyroidism and ophthalmopathy. TCRdb recomputed calls from the multiplex PCR reads with MiXCR, one row per CDR3 protein. Counted here are 200,000 to 250,000 distinct CDR3 sequences, around 15% occurring once; the ten biggest clones make up around 28%. The sequenced material came from blood. These receptors came from a woman aged 18-30 years with Graves' ophthalmopathy. The CDR3 runs from the conserved cysteine through the conserved F or W. Fields, in order: D gene, clone size, J gene, V gene, CDR3 DNA, CDR3 protein. A D gene is named only where the DNA matches it firmly. Rows may omit the clone size; those that give it use once, few, many or a size class.

D: NA
size: many
J: TRBJ2-1
V: TRBV7-2
DNA: TGTGCCAGCAGCTTAGGGGGGAGAGGAACGTACAATGAGCAGTTCTTC
CDR3: CASSLGGRGTYNEQFF

D: TRBD1
size: few
J: TRBJ2-2
V: TRBV10-3
DNA: TGTGCCACTCGGGACAGTCGAACCGGGGAGCTGTTTTTT
CDR3: CATRDSRTGELFF

D: TRBD1
size: many
J: TRBJ2-1
V: TRBV7-9
DNA: TGTGCCAGCAGCTTAGTCCCGGGACAGGGGTCCTACAATGAGCAGTTCTTC
CDR3: CASSLVPGQGSYNEQFF

D: NA
size: many
J: TRBJ2-5
V: TRBV19
DNA: TGTGCCAGTAGGACCGGGACTGGTGGGACCCAGTACTTC
CDR3: CASRTGTGGTQYF

D: TRBD2
size: many
J: TRBJ2-5
V: TRBV20-1
DNA: TGCAGTGCTAGACAGGGAGTGGCGGGGGGCCGTAAAGAGACCCAGTACTTC
CDR3: CSARQGVAGGRKETQYF

D: NA
size: many
J: TRBJ1-1
V: TRBV7-9
DNA: TGTGCCAGCAGCTCTGGGTTTGGAGAGTTGAACACTGAAGCTTTCTTT
CDR3: CASSSGFGELNTEAFF

D: TRBD2
size: many
J: TRBJ2-3
V: TRBV24-1
DNA: TGTGCCACCAGCCATGAGACTAGCGGCCTATACACAGATACGCAGTATTTT
CDR3: CATSHETSGLYTDTQYF

D: TRBD2
size: many
J: TRBJ2-1
V: TRBV27
DNA: TGTGCCAGCAGTGAGATTAGCGGGAGGGCCATCAATGAGCAGTTCTTC
CDR3: CASSEISGRAINEQFF

D: NA
size: many
J: TRBJ1-4
V: TRBV9
DNA: TGTGCCAGCAGCGTAGCCCCAGGGAATGAAAAACTGTTTTTT
CDR3: CASSVAPGNEKLFF

D: TRBD1
size: many
J: TRBJ1-1
V: TRBV7-3
DNA: TGTGCCAGCAGCTCACAGGGGGGCACTGAAGCTTTCTTT
CDR3: CASSSQGGTEAFF

D: NA
size: many
J: TRBJ2-5
V: TRBV12-3/TRBV12-4
DNA: TGTGCCAGCAGTTTTAGTGGCGTTCAAGAGACCCAGTACTTC
CDR3: CASSFSGVQETQYF

D: NA
size: few
J: TRBJ2-3
V: TRBV19
DNA: TGTGCCAGTAGTATAGTGGGGGGCGGCACAGATACGCAGTATTTT
CDR3: CASSIVGGGTDTQYF

D: TRBD1
size: NA
J: TRBJ1-1
V: TRBV2
DNA: TGTGCCAGCAAGACAGGGGACGGGTGGGGCTTTAACACTGAAGCTTTCTTT
CDR3: CASKTGDGWGFNTEAFF

D: NA
size: many
J: TRBJ2-2
V: TRBV10-3
DNA: TGTGCGGCCGGACTGGCGAACACCGGGGAGCTGTTTTTT
CDR3: CAAGLANTGELFF

D: TRBD2
size: many
J: TRBJ2-7
V: TRBV20-1
DNA: TGCAGTGCTAGTTCTGCTAGCGGGGCCTACGAGCAGTACTTC
CDR3: CSASSASGAYEQYF

D: NA
size: many
J: TRBJ2-7
V: TRBV28
DNA: TGTGCCAGCAGTTTATCGGCAGACCCCTACGAGCAGTACTTC
CDR3: CASSLSADPYEQYF

D: NA
size: many
J: TRBJ2-3
V: TRBV18
DNA: TGTGCCAGCTCACCTCAAAGCACAGATACGCAGTATTTT
CDR3: CASSPQSTDTQYF

D: NA
size: NA
J: TRBJ1-2
V: TRBV29-1
DNA: TGCAGCGTTGACTGGGGGGGCGGTCATGGCTACACCTTC
CDR3: CSVDWGGGHGYTF

D: TRBD2
size: many
J: TRBJ2-5
V: TRBV9
DNA: TGTGCCAGCAGCGCCGGGACTAGCGGGGGCCAAGAGACCCAGTACTTC
CDR3: CASSAGTSGGQETQYF

D: TRBD2
size: many
J: TRBJ2-3
V: TRBV20-1
DNA: TGCAGTGCTAGCCCGAAACTAGCGGCCCAAACAGATACGCAGTATTTT
CDR3: CSASPKLAAQTDTQYF

D: NA
size: many
J: TRBJ2-1
V: TRBV6-2/TRBV6-3
DNA: TGTGCCAGCAGTTACAGGGAAACGGATGAGCAGTTCTTC
CDR3: CASSYRETDEQFF

D: NA
size: many
J: TRBJ1-5
V: TRBV6-1
DNA: TGTGCCAGCACTGAGGATTTTGAACAGCCCCAGCATTTT
CDR3: CASTEDFEQPQHF

D: NA
size: many
J: TRBJ1-2
V: TRBV5-6
DNA: TGTGCCAGCAGCTTCCGGGATTGGGGTTCGGGCTATGGCTACACCTTC
CDR3: CASSFRDWGSGYGYTF

D: NA
size: many
J: TRBJ1-1
V: TRBV10-3
DNA: TGTGCCATCAGTACAGATATATACACTGAAGCTTTCTTT
CDR3: CAISTDIYTEAFF

D: NA
size: many
J: TRBJ1-1
V: TRBV11-3
DNA: TGTGCCAGCAGCTTGTACACTGAAGCTTTCTTT
CDR3: CASSLYTEAFF

D: TRBD1
size: many
J: TRBJ2-1
V: TRBV11-2
DNA: TGTGCCAGCAGCCACAGACAGGGACCTGACAATGAGCAGTTCTTC
CDR3: CASSHRQGPDNEQFF

D: NA
size: NA
J: TRBJ2-5
V: TRBV20-1
DNA: TGCAGTGCTAGCAATCTTGGTTCCGATCAAGAGACCCAGTACTTC
CDR3: CSASNLGSDQETQYF

D: NA
size: many
J: TRBJ2-5
V: TRBV11-2
DNA: TGTGCCAGCAGCTTAGATTGGAGGACTTCTCAAGAGACCCAGTACTTC
CDR3: CASSLDWRTSQETQYF

D: TRBD1
size: many
J: TRBJ1-1
V: TRBV3-1
DNA: TGTGCCAGCAGCCGTAAGACAGGGACTGCTGAAGCTTTCTTT
CDR3: CASSRKTGTAEAFF

D: TRBD2
size: many
J: TRBJ2-1
V: TRBV6-1
DNA: TGTGCCAGCACTAAGGGACTAGCGGGTCCCAGCTCCTACAATGAGCAGTTCTTC
CDR3: CASTKGLAGPSSYNEQFF

D: NA
size: many
J: TRBJ2-2
V: TRBV2
DNA: TGTGCCAGCAGTGATGACAGTCGGCTTACCGGGGAGCTGTTTTTT
CDR3: CASSDDSRLTGELFF

D: NA
size: NA
J: TRBJ2-1
V: TRBV28
DNA: TGTGCCAGCACCCCAGGGGGGGCCAATGAGCAGTTCTTC
CDR3: CASTPGGANEQFF

D: TRBD2
size: many
J: TRBJ2-3
V: TRBV20-1
DNA: TGCAGTGCGCGAGCTAGCGGGGGGGTCTATAGCACAGATACGCAGTATTTT
CDR3: CSARASGGVYSTDTQYF

D: NA
size: many
J: TRBJ2-7
V: TRBV20-1
DNA: TGCAGTGCTAGTCGGGGCGGTGACTCCTACGAGCAGTACTTC
CDR3: CSASRGGDSYEQYF

D: NA
size: NA
J: TRBJ2-1
V: TRBV5-6
DNA: TGTGCCAGCAGCTTATCCACAGGGAAGCAGTTCTTC
CDR3: CASSLSTGKQFF

D: NA
size: many
J: TRBJ2-7
V: TRBV5-1
DNA: TGCGCCAGCAGGAGGGGAATGGCCTACGAGCAGTACTTC
CDR3: CASRRGMAYEQYF

D: TRBD1
size: few
J: TRBJ2-2
V: TRBV19
DNA: TGTGCCAGCCAAGGGACAGGGGGCTTAGGGGAGCTGTTTTTT
CDR3: CASQGTGGLGELFF

D: TRBD2
size: NA
J: TRBJ2-3
V: TRBV4-1
DNA: TGCGCCAGCAGCTCCACTAGCGGGGGGCCCGATCCGCAGTATTTT
CDR3: CASSSTSGGPDPQYF

D: NA
size: many
J: TRBJ1-2
V: TRBV7-8
DNA: TGTGCCAGCAGCTTAGCGATTTCGCCAGGGGCCTATGGCTACACCTTC
CDR3: CASSLAISPGAYGYTF

D: NA
size: many
J: TRBJ2-1
V: TRBV20-1
DNA: TGCAGTGCTAGAGAAGGGATGGATGAGCAGTTCTTC
CDR3: CSAREGMDEQFF

D: NA
size: many
J: TRBJ1-2
V: TRBV19
DNA: TGTGCCAGTAGTCCATGGAACACAGGTGGCTACACCTTC
CDR3: CASSPWNTGGYTF

D: NA
size: many
J: TRBJ2-5
V: TRBV12-3/TRBV12-4
DNA: TGTGCCAGCAGTCTCCGGGACTACCAAGAGACCCAGTACTTC
CDR3: CASSLRDYQETQYF

D: TRBD2
size: many
J: TRBJ2-7
V: TRBV18
DNA: TGTGCCAGCTCACCCGGGGGGTTGCCGTACTTC
CDR3: CASSPGGLPYF

D: NA
size: NA
J: TRBJ2-3
V: TRBV2
DNA: TGTGCCAGCAGCCCCGAGGGGGGGGCCCTCAGCACAGATACGCAGTATTTT
CDR3: CASSPEGGALSTDTQYF

D: TRBD2
size: NA
J: TRBJ2-1
V: TRBV7-3
DNA: TGTGCCAGCAGCCCCCGGACTAGCGGGAGGGCCGGGTACAATGAGCAGTTCTTC
CDR3: CASSPRTSGRAGYNEQFF

D: NA
size: NA
J: TRBJ1-1
V: TRBV20-1
DNA: TGCAGTGCCGGGGCAGGGAGGACAGAAGCTTTCTTT
CDR3: CSAGAGRTEAFF

D: NA
size: many
J: TRBJ1-1
V: TRBV28
DNA: TGTGCCAGTGGGCCGTCGGCGTACACTGAAGCTTTCTTT
CDR3: CASGPSAYTEAFF

D: TRBD1
size: many
J: TRBJ1-1
V: TRBV20-1
DNA: TGCAGTGCCGATGACAGGGGAAACACTGAAGCTTTCTTT
CDR3: CSADDRGNTEAFF

D: NA
size: many
J: TRBJ2-3
V: TRBV27
DNA: TGTGCCAGCAGTTCCTACACAGATACGCAGTATTTT
CDR3: CASSSYTDTQYF

D: TRBD2
size: many
J: TRBJ2-3
V: TRBV6-1
DNA: TGTGCCAGCAGCCCGGGACTAGCGGGAGCGAAGGATACGCAGTATTTT
CDR3: CASSPGLAGAKDTQYF

D: NA
size: many
J: TRBJ1-2
V: TRBV15
DNA: TGTGCCACCAGCCCCGATCCCCGGGATGGCTACACCTTC
CDR3: CATSPDPRDGYTF

D: TRBD2
size: many
J: TRBJ2-1
V: TRBV11-3
DNA: TGTGCCAGCAGCCCGTTGGGATTAGCGGGGGCCTACAATGAGCAGTTCTTC
CDR3: CASSPLGLAGAYNEQFF

D: TRBD2
size: NA
J: TRBJ2-1
V: TRBV6-2/TRBV6-3
DNA: TGTGCCAGCACCTACAGGGGCGGGAGGGGAGGCAATGAGCAGTTCTTC
CDR3: CASTYRGGRGGNEQFF

D: NA
size: many
J: TRBJ1-1
V: TRBV27
DNA: TGTGCCAGCAGTCTAATAGGGGGGGTGAACACTGAAGCTTTCTTT
CDR3: CASSLIGGVNTEAFF

D: TRBD1
size: many
J: TRBJ2-1
V: TRBV28
DNA: TGTGCCAGCAGTTTAAGCCCCCCTGGACAGGGCCCGCAGTTCTTC
CDR3: CASSLSPPGQGPQFF